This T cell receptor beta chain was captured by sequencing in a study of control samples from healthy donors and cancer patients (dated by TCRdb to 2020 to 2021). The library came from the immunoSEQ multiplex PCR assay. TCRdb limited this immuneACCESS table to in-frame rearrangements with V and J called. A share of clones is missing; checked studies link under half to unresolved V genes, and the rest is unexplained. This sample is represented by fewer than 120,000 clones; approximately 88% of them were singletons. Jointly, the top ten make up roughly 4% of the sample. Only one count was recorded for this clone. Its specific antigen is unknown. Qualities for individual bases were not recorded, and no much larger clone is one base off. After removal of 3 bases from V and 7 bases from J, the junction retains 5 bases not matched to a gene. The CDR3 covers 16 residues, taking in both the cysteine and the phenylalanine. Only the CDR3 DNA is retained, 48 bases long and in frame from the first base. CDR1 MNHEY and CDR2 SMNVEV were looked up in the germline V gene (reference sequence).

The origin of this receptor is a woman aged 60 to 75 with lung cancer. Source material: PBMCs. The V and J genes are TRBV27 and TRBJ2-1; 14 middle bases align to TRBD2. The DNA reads TGTGCCAGCAGTTTTGGACTAGCGGGGGGCCAGAATGAGCAGTTCTTC. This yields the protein CASSFGLAGGQNEQFF.